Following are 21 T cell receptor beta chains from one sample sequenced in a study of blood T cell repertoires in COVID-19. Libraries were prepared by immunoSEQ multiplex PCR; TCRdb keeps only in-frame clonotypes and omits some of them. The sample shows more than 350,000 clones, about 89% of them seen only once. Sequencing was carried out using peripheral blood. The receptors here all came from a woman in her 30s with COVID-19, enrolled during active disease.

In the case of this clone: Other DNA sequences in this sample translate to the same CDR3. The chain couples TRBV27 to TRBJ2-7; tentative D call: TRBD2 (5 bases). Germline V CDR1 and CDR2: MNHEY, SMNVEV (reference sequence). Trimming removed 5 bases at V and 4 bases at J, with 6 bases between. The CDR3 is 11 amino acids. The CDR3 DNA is TGTGCCAGCAGTCGGGGATACGAGCAGTACTTC. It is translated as CASSRGYEQYF.

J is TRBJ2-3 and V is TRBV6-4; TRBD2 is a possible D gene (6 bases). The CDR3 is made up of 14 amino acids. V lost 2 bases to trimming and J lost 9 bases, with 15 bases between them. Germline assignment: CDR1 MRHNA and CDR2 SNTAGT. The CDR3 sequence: CASSDPWVRETQYF. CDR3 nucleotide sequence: TGTGCCAGCAGTGACCCCTGGGTCCGGGAGACGCAGTATTTT.

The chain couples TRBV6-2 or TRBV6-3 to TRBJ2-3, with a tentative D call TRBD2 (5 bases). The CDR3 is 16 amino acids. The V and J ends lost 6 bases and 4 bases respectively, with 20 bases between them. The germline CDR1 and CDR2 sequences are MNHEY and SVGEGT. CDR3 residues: CASSRAGEPRADTQYF. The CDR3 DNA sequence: TGTGCCAGCAGCCGCGCCGGTGAACCGAGGGCAGATACGCAGTATTTT.

The CDR3 protein is CASSHRPGTSGRKTDTQYF. The CDR3, as DNA: TGTGCCAGCAGCCACCGCCCCGGGACTAGCGGGAGAAAAACAGATACGCAGTATTTT. The J gene is TRBJ2-3, the V gene TRBV11-2; 14 bases are a match to TRBD2. V dropped 5 bases and J dropped 3; count of bases not matched to a gene: 13. Germline values: CDR1 SGHAT, CDR2 FQNNGV. The CDR3 runs to 19 residues.

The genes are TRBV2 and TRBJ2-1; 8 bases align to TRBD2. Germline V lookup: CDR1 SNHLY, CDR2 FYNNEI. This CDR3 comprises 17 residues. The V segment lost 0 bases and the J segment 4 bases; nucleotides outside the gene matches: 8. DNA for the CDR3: TGTGCCAGCAGTGAAGCATGGCTAGCGGGTAATTACAATGAGCAGTTCTTC. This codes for CASSEAWLAGNYNEQFF.

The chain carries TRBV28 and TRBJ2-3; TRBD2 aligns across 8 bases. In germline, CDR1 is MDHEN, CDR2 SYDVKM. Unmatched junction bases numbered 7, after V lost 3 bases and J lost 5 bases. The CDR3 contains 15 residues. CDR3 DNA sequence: TGTGCCAGCAGTTTTGCCGGGAGGGCCCAAGATACGCAGTATTTT. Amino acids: CASSFAGRAQDTQYF.

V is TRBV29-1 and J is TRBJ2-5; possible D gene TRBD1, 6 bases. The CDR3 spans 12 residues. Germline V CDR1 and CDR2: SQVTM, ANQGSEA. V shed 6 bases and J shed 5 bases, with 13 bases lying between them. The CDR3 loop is CSVWGQSETQYF. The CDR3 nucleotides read TGCAGCGTCTGGGGGCAGAGTGAGACCCAGTACTTC.

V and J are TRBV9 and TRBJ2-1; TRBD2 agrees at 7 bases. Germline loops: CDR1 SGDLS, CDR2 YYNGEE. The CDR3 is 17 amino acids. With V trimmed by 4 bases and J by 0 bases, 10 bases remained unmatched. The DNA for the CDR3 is TGTGCCAGCAGCCTCCGGCAAGCGGGGTACTCCTACAATGAGCAGTTCTTC. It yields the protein CASSLRQAGYSYNEQFF.

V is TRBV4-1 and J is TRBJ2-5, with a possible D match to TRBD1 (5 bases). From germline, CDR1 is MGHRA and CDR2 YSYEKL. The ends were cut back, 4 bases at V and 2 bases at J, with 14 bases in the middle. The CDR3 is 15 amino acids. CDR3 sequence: CASSPGVRGQETQYF. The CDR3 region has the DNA TGCGCCAGCAGCCCAGGCGTTAGGGGTCAAGAGACCCAGTACTTC.

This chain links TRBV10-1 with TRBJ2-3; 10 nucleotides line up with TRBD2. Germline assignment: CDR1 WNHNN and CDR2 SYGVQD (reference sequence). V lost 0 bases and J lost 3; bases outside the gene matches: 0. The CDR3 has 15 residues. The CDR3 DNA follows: TGCGCCAGCAGTGAGTCAGCGGGAGGGACAGATACGCAGTATTTT. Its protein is CASSESAGGTDTQYF.

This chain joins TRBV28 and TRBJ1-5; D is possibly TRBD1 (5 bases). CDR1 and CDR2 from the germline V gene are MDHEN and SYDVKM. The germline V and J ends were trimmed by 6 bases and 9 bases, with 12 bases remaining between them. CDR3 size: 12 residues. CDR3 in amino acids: CASSQPGWPQHF. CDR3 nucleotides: TGTGCCAGCAGCCAACCAGGGTGGCCCCAGCATTTT.

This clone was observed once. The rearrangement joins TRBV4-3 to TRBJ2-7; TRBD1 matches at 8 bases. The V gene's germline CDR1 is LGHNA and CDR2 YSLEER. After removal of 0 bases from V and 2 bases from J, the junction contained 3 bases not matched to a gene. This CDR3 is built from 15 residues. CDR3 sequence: CASSQDRGRTYEQYF. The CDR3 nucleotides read TGCGCCAGCAGCCAAGACAGGGGGCGAACCTACGAGCAGTACTTC.

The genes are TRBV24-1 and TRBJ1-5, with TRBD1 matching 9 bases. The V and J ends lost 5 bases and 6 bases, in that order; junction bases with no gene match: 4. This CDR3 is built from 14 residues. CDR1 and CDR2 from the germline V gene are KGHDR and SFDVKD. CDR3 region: CATSVGQGSQPQHF. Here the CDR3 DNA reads TGTGCCACCAGTGTCGGACAGGGGAGTCAGCCCCAGCATTTT.

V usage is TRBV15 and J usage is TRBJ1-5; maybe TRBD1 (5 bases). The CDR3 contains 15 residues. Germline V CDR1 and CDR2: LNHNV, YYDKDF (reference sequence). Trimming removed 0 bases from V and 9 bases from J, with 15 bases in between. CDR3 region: CATSRDGTSAGPQHF. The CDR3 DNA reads TGTGCCACCAGCAGAGATGGGACTTCCGCTGGGCCCCAGCATTTT.

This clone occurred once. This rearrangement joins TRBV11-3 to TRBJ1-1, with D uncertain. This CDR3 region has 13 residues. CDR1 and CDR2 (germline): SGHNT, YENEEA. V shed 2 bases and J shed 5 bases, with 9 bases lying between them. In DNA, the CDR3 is TGTGCCAGCAGCTTACGGTCCGCAACTGAAGCTTTCTTT. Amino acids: CASSLRSATEAFF.

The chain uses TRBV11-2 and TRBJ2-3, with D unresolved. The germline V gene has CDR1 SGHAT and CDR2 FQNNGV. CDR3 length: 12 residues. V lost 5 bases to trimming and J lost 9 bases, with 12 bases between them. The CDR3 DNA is TGTGCCAGCAGCCCCTCGACAATGACGCAGTATTTT. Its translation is CASSPSTMTQYF.

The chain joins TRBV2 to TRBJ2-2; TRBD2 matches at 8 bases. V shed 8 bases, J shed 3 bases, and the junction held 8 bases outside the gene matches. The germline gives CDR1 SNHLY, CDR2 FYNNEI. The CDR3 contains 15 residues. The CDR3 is CASRARGGDTGELFF. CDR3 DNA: TGTGCCAGCCGAGCACGGGGGGGGGACACCGGGGAGCTGTTTTTT.

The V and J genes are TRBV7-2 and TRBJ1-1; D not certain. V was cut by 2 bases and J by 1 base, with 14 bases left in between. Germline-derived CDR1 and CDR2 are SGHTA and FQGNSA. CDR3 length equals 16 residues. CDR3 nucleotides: TGTGCCAGCAGCTTATTACGAAGGGAGACGAACACTGAAGCTTTCTTT. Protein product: CASSLLRRETNTEAFF.

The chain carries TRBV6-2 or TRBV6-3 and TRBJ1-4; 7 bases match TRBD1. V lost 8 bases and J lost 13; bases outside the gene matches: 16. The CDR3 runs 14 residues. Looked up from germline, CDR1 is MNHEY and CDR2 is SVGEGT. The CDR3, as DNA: TGTGCCAGCGGCCGGGACAGACGAATAGGGGGACTGTTTTTT. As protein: CASGRDRRIGGLFF.

CDR3 sequence reads: CASSLFGTPRTDTQYF. In DNA form, the CDR3 reads TGTGCCAGCAGCTTATTCGGGACTCCTAGGACAGATACGCAGTATTTT. The V call is TRBV7-8, the J call TRBJ2-3, with D possibly TRBD2 on 6 matching bases. The CDR3 contains 16 residues. Germline lookup yields CDR1 SGHVS and CDR2 FQNEAQ. V shed 2 bases and J shed 3 bases, with 15 bases lying between them. The full variable domain, in which reference TRBV7-8 and TRBJ2-3 provide the parts outside the CDR3, is GAGVSQSPRYKVAKRGQDVALRCDPISGHVSLFWYQQALGQGPEFLTYFQNEAQLDKSGLPSDRFFAERPEGSVSTLKIQRTQQEDSAVYLCASSLFGTPRTDTQYFGPGTRLTVL.

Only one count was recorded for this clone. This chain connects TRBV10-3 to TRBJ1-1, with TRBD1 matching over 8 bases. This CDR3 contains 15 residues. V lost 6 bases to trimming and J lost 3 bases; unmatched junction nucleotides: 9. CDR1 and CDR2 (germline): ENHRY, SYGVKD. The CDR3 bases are TGTGCCATCAGACCTTTGACAGGGGAGGACACTGAAGCTTTCTTT. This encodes CAIRPLTGEDTEAFF.